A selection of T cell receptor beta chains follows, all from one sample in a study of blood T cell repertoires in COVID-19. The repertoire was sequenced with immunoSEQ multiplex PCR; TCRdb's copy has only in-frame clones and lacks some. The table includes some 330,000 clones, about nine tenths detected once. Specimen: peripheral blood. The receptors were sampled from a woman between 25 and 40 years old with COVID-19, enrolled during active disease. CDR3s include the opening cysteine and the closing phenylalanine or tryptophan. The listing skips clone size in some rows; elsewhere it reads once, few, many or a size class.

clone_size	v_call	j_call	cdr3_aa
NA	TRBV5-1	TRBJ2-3	CASSQTSGGADTQYF
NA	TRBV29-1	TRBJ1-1	CSAWDRGTEAFF
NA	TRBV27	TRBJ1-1	CASSLQGLGTEAFF
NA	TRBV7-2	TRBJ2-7	CASSLGGDEQYF
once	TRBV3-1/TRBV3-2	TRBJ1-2	CASSPREGAIPLWGYTF
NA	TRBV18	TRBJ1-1	CASSPDYDRDEAFF
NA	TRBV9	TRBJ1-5	CASSVVFLGQKNSNQPQHF
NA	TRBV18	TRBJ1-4	CASSPDRGRLNEKLFF
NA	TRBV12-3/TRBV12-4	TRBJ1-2	CASSLQTYYGYTF
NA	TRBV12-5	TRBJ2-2	CASGFTGAAGELFF
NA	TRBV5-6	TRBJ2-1	CASSYPGQGYNEQFF
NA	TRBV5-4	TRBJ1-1	CASSSEGPREAFF
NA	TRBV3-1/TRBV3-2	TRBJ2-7	CASSLGQGIYEQYF
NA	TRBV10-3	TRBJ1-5	CAISPTGQNQPQHF
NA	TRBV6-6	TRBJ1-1	CASSYSDRSPEAFF
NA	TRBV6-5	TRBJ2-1	CASSGDYNEQFF
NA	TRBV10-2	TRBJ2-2	CASSERGLPGELFF
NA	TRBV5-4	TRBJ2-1	CASSIAGGPSNEQFF
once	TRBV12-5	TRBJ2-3	CASGLVGGQGRSTDTQYF
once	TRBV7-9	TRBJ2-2	CASSLGAGELFF
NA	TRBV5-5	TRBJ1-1	CASSLAGVNQAFF
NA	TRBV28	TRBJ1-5	CASGTGNQPQHF
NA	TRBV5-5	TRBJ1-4	CASSLTATNEKLFF
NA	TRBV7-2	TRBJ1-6	CASSPRLRGNSPLHF
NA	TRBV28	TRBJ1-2	CASSFRQGNYGYTF
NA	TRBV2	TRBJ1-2	CASRRTTGWNYGYTF
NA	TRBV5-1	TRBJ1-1	CASRLEGAIVTEAFF
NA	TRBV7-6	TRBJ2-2	CASSLLSGGAGGELFF
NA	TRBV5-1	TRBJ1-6	CASSRTGNLNSPLHF
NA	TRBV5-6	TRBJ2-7	CASSLGTSSHEQYF
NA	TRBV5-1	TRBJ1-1	CASSLVAGNTEAFF
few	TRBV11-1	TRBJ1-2	CASSFGTGTGYTF
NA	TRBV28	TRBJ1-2	CASTPQGPGYGYTF
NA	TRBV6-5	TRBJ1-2	CASSQFGQGFNGYTF
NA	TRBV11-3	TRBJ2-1	CASSPRGLQVADEQFF
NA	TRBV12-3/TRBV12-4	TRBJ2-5	CASSLSPQETQYF
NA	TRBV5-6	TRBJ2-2	CASSYYRVVGTGELFF
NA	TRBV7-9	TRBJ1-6	CASSSKTGFNSPLHF
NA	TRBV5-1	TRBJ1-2	CASSLAGGKPNYGYTF
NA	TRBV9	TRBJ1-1	CASSGAGTRPGFAEAFF
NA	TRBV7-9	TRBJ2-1	CASGERGTSYNEQFF
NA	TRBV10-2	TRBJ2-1	CASSEVGRGYNEQFF
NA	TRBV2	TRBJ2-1	CASSPGRGAAYNEQFF
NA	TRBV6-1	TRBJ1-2	CASSEQGPYYGYTF
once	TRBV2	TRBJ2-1	CASAGRGVPEQFF
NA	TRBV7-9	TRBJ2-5	CASSQGQGKETQYF
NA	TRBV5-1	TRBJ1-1	CASSLQQGQGNTEAFF
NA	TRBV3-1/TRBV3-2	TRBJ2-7	CASSHRDRDYEQYF
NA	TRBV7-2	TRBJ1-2	CASSRRSGQGNYGYTF